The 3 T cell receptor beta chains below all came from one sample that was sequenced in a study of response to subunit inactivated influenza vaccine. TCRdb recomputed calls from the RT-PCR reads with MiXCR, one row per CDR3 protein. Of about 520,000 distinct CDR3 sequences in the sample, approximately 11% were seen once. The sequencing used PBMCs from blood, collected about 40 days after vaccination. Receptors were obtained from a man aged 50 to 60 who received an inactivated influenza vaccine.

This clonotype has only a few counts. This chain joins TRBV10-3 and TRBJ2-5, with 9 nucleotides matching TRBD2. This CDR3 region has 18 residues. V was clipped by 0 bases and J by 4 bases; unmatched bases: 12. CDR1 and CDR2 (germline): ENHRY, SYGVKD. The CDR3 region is CAISESTSGFDDRETQYF. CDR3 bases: TGTGCCATCAGTGAGTCGACTAGCGGATTTGATGATAGAGAGACCCAGTACTTC.

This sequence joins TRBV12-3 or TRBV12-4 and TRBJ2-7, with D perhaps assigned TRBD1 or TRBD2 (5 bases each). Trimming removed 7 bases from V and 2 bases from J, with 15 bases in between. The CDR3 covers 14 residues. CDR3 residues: CASTGRISPYEQYF. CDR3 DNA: TGTGCCAGCACGGGACGGATAAGTCCCTACGAGCAGTACTTC.

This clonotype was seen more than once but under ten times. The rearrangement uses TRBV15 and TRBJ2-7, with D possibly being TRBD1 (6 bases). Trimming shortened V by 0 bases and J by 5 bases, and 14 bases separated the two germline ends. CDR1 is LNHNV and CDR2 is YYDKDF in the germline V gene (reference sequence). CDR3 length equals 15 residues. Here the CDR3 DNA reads TGTGCCACCAGCAGAGATAGGGGGAGTCGGGACGAGCAGTACTTC. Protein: CATSRDRGSRDEQYF.